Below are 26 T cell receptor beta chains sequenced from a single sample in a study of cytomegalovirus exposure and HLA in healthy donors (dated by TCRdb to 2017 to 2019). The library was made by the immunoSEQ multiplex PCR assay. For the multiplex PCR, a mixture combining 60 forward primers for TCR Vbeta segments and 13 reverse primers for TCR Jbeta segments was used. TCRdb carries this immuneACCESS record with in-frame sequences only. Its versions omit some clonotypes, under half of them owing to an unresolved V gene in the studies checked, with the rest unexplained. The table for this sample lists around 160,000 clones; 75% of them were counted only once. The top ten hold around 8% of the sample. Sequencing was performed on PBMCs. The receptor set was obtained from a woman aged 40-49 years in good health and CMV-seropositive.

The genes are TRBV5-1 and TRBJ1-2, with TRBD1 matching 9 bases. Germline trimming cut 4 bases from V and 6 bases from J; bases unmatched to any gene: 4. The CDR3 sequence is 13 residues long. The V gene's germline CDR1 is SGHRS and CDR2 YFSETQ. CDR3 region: CASSGQGSNGYTF. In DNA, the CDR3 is TGCGCCAGCAGCGGACAGGGGAGTAATGGCTACACCTTC.

The CDR3 region has the DNA TGTGCCAGCTCACCATATACCAGTGATAATGAAAAACTGTTTTTT. This codes for CASSPYTSDNEKLFF. J is TRBJ1-4 and V is TRBV18; D unclear. The ends were cut back, 2 bases at V and 4 bases at J, with 11 bases in the middle. Germline V CDR1 and CDR2: KGHSH, LQKENI. The length of the CDR3 is 15 residues.

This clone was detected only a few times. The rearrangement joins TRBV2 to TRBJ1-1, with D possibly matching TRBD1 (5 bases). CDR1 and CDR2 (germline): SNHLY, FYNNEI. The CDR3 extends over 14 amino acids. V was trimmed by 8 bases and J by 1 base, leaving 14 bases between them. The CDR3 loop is CASLVRQSNTEAFF. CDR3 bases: TGTGCCAGCCTTGTACGACAGTCGAACACTGAAGCTTTCTTT.

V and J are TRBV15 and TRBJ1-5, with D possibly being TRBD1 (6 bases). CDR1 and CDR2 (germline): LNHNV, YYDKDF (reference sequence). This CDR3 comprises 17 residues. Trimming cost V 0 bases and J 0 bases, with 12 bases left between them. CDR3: CATSRDKGVGSNQPQHF. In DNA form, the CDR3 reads TGTGCCACCAGCAGAGATAAGGGGGTCGGTAGCAATCAGCCCCAGCATTTT.

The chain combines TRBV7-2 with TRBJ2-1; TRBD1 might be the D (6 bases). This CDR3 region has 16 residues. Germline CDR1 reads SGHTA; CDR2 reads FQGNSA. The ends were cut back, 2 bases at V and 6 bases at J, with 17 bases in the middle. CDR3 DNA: TGTGCCAGCAGCTTATGGGGGCCAGGGCGGGCCAATGAGCAGTTCTTC. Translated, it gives CASSLWGPGRANEQFF. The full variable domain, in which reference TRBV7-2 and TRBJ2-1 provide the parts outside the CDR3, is GAGVSQSPSNKVTEKGKDVELRCDPISGHTALYWYRQSLGQGLEFLIYFQGNSAPDKSGLPSDRFSAERTGGSVSTLTIQRTQQEDSAVYLCASSLWGPGRANEQFFGPGTRLTVL.

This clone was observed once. CDR3 protein: CASSATGPTEAFF. For the CDR3, the DNA is TGTGCCAGCAGCGCGACAGGCCCCACTGAAGCTTTCTTT. This sequence joins TRBV7-3 and TRBJ1-1; weak D call: TRBD1 (6 bases). The CDR3 spans 13 residues. With 5 bases removed from V and 4 bases from J, the gap between germline ends came to 11 bases. Germline V gene sequence: CDR1 SGHTA, CDR2 FQGTGA.

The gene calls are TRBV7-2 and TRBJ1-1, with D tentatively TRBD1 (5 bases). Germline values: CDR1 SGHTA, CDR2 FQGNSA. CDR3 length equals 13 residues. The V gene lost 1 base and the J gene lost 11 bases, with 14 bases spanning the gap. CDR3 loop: CASSLEWATEAFF. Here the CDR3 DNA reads TGTGCCAGCAGCTTAGAGTGGGCGACAGAGGCTTTCTTT.

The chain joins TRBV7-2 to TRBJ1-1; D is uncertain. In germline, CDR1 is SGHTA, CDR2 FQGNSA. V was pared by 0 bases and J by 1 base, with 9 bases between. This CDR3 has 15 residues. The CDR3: CASSLATGKNTEAFF. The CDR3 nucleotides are TGTGCCAGCAGCTTAGCAACCGGGAAGAACACTGAAGCTTTCTTT.

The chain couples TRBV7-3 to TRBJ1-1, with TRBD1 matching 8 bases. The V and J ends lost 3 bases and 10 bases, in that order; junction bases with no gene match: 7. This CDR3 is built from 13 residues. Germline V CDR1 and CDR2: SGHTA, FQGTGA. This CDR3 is CASSLALTGVAFF. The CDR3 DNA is TGTGCCAGCAGCTTGGCGCTGACAGGGGTAGCTTTCTTT.

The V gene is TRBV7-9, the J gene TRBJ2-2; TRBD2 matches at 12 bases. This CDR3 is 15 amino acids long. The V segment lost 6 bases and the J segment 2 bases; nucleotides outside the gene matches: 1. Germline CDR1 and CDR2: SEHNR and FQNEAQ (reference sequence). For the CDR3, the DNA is TGTGCCAGCAGACTAGCGGGAGGTAACACCGGGGAGCTGTTTTTT. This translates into CASRLAGGNTGELFF. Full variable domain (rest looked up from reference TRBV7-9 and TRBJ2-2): DTGVSQNPRHKITKRGQNVTFRCDPISEHNRLYWYRQTLGQGPEFLTYFQNEAQLEKSRLLSDRFSAERPKGSFSTLEIQRTEQGDSAMYLCASRLAGGNTGELFFGEGSRLTVL.

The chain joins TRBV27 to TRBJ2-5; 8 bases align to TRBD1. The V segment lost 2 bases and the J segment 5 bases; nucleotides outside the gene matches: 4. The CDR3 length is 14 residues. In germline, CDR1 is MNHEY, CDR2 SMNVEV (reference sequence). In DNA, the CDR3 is TGTGCCAGCAGTTTAAGGACAGGGCTGGAGACCCAGTACTTC. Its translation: CASSLRTGLETQYF.

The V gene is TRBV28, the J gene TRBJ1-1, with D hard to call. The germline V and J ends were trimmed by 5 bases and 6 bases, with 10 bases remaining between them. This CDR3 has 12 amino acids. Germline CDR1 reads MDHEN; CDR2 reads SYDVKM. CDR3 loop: CASSTQVAEAFF. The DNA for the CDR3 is TGTGCCAGCAGTACCCAGGTCGCTGAAGCTTTCTTT.

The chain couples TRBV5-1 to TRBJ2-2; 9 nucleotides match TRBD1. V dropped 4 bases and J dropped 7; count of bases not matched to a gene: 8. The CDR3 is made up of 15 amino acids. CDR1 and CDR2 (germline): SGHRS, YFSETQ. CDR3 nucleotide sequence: TGCGCCAGCAGCCCCCGGGACAGGGTAATCGGGGAGCTGTTTTTT. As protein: CASSPRDRVIGELFF.

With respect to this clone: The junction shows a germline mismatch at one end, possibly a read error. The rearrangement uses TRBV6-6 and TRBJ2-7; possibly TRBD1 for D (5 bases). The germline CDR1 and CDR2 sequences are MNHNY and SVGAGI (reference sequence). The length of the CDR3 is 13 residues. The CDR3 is CASSYSQGPLQDF. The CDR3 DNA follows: TGTGCCAGCAGTTACTCCCAGGGCCCGCTACAAGACTTC.

CDR3 residues: CASSSDIGGNTEAFF. The CDR3 DNA follows: TGCGCCAGCAGCTCGGACATCGGTGGGAACACTGAAGCTTTCTTT. The rearrangement links TRBV5-1 to TRBJ1-1; perhaps TRBD1 as D (5 bases). Deletions cut 3 bases from V and 1 base from J, with 13 bases between. The germline CDR1 and CDR2 sequences are SGHRS and YFSETQ. The CDR3 totals 15 residues. Combining the CDR3 with reference TRBV5-1 and TRBJ1-1 gives the whole variable domain KAGVTQTPRYLIKTRGQQVTLSCSPISGHRSVSWYQQTPGQGLQFLFEYFSETQRNKGNFPGRFSGRQFSNSRSEMNVSTLELGDSALYLCASSSDIGGNTEAFFGQGTRLTVV.

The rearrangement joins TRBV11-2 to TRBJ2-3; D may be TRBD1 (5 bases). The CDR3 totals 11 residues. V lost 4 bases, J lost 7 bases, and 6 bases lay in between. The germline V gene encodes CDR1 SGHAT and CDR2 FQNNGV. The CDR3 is CASSSGHTQYF. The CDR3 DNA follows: TGTGCCAGCAGCTCAGGGCATACGCAGTATTTT.

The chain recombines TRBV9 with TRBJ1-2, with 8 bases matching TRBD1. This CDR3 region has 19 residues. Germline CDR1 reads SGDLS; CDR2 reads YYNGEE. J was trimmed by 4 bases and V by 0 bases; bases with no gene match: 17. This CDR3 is CASSVAGIQTTQGAYGYTF. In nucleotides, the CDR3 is TGTGCCAGCAGCGTAGCTGGCATCCAAACGACGCAGGGGGCCTATGGCTACACCTTC.

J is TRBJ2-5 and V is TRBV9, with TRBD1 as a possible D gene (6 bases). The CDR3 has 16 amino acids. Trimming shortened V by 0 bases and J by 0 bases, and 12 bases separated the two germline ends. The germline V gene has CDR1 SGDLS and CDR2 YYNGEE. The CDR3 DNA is TGTGCCAGCAGCGTAGGGGTGAGGGGGTACCAAGAGACCCAGTACTTC. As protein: CASSVGVRGYQETQYF.

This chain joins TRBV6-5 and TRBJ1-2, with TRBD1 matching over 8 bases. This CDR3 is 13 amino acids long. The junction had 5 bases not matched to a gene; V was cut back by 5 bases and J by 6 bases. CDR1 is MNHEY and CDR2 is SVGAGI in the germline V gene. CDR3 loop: CASSKTGVNGYTF. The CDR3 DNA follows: TGTGCCAGCAGTAAGACAGGGGTTAATGGCTACACCTTC.

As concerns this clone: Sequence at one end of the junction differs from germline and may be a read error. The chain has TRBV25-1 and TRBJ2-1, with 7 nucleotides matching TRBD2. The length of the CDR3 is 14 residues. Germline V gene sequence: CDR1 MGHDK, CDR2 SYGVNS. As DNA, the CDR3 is TGTGCCGGCAGTGAATCGGTCGTAGCGGGTCGGTCGTTCTTC. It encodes CAGSESVVAGRSFF. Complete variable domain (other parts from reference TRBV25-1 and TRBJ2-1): EADIYQTPRYLVIGTGKKITLECSQTMGHDKMYWYQQDPGMELHLIHYSYGVNSTEKGDLSSESTVSRIRTEHFPLTLESARPSHTSQYLCAGSESVVAGRSFFGPGTRLTVL.

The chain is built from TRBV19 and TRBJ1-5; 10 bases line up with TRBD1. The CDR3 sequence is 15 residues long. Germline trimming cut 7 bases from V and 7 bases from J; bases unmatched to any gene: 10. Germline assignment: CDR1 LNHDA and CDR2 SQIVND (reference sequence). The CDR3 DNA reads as TGTGCCAGTAATTCCCAGGACAGGGGGTTACAGCCCCAGCATTTT. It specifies CASNSQDRGLQPQHF.

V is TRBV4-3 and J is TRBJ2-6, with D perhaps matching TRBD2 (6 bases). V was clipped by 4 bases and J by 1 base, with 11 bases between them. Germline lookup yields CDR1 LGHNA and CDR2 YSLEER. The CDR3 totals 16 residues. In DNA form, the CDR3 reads TGCGCCAGCAGCCCGGTTCGGGGGTCTGGGGCCAACGTCCTGACTTTC. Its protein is CASSPVRGSGANVLTF.

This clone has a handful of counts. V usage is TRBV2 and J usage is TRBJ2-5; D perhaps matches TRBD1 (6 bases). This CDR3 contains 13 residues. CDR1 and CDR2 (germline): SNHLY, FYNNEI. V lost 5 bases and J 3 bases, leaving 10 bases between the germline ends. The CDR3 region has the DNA TGTGCCAGCAGTAGGAACAGGGAAGAGACCCAGTACTTC. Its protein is CASSRNREETQYF.

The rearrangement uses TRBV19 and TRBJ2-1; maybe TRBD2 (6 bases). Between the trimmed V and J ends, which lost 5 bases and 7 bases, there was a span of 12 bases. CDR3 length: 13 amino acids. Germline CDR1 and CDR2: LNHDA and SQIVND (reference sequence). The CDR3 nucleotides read TGTGCCAGTAGTCGCGGACTATGGAATGAGCAGTTCTTC. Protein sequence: CASSRGLWNEQFF.

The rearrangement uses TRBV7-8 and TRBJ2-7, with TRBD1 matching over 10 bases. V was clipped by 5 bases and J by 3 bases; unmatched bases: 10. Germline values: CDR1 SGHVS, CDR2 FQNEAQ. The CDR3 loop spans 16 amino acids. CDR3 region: CASSPGRDRGYYEQYF. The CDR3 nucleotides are TGTGCCAGCAGCCCAGGGAGGGACAGGGGATACTACGAGCAGTACTTC.

The CDR3 loop is CASSLYAGQSISGNTIYF. CDR3 nucleotide sequence: TGTGCCAGCAGTTTATACGCGGGACAGAGCATCTCTGGAAACACCATATATTTT. V gene TRBV27 combines with J gene TRBJ1-3, with TRBD1 matching 7 bases. Germline CDR1 MNHEY, CDR2 SMNVEV (reference sequence). Germline trimming cut 1 base from V and 0 bases from J; bases unmatched to any gene: 9. The CDR3 runs 18 residues.